Below, 16 T cell receptor beta chains from the same sample are listed, as sequenced in a study of T cells in Graves' hyperthyroidism and ophthalmopathy. Amplified TCR beta CDR3 regions derived from RNA transcripts. The HTBI set primed first-round TCR CDR3 RT-PCR. TCRdb re-derived calls from the multiplex PCR reads in MiXCR, one entry per CDR3 protein. The table records some 250,000 distinct CDR3 sequences, more than 14% of them present only once. The sample was blood. The source is a woman aged 40-49 years with Graves' hyperthyroidism that later progressed to Graves' ophthalmopathy.

A word on this clonotype: Being one base from a much bigger clone, this may be a read error. The J gene is TRBJ1-5, the V gene TRBV2; TRBD1 matches 9 bases. This CDR3 contains 14 residues. The germline gives CDR1 SNHLY, CDR2 FYNNEI. The CDR3 spells CASSEDRGNQLQHF. The CDR3 nucleotides read TGTGCCAGCAGCGAGGACAGGGGAAATCAGCTCCAGCATTTT.

This clonotype has a handful of counts. The chain uses TRBV20-1 and TRBJ2-1, with 16 bases aligning to TRBD2. Trimming cost V 1 base and J 1 base; bases outside gene matches: 10. This CDR3 contains 20 residues. Per the germline V gene, CDR1 is DFQATT and CDR2 is SNEGSKA (reference sequence). The CDR3 reads CSARVSGGTSGRASYNEQFF. The CDR3 nucleotides are TGCAGTGCTAGAGTCTCAGGGGGGACTAGCGGGAGGGCTTCCTACAATGAGCAGTTCTTC.

This clonotype was observed many times. The chain combines TRBV30 with TRBJ1-3; possibly TRBD1 for D (5 bases). Germline lookup yields CDR1 GTSNPN and CDR2 SVGIG (reference sequence). Trimming took 3 bases from V and 7 from J, leaving 19 bases between them. CDR3 size: 15 residues. The CDR3 DNA reads as TGTGCCTGGAGCCCCGACAGAGGGAGCAGGAACACCATATATTTT. Translated, it gives CAWSPDRGSRNTIYF. Full variable domain (remainder filled in from reference TRBV30 and TRBJ1-3): SQTIHQWPATLVQPVGSPLSLECTVEGTSNPNLYWYRQAAGRGLQLLFYSVGIGQISSEVPQNLSASRPQDRQFILSSKKLLLSDSGFYLCAWSPDRGSRNTIYFGEGSWLTVV.

CDR3 sequence (DNA): TGTGCCAGCAGCGAGCTTACGGCAGATACGCAGTATTTT. This codes for CASSELTADTQYF. This sequence joins TRBV9 and TRBJ2-3; no reliable D call. V lost 3 bases and J lost 4, with 9 bases in between. CDR3 length: 13 amino acids. Looked up from germline, CDR1 is SGDLS and CDR2 is YYNGEE.

This clonotype was recorded a few times. This chain connects TRBV5-5 to TRBJ1-2; maybe TRBD1 (5 bases). From germline, CDR1 is SGHKS and CDR2 YYEKEE (reference sequence). The CDR3 totals 14 residues. Trimming shortened V by 3 bases and J by 2 bases, and 11 bases separated the two germline ends. CDR3 in DNA: TGTGCCAGCAGCTCTGGTTGGGGGAACTATGGCTACACCTTC. It is translated as CASSSGWGNYGYTF.

This clonotype was recorded at least ten times. V is TRBV5-6 and J is TRBJ2-5; D remains unclear. Germline loops: CDR1 SGHDT, CDR2 YYEEEE. V was trimmed by 2 bases and J by 0 bases, leaving 11 bases between them. CDR3 length: 15 amino acids. The DNA for the CDR3 is TGTGCCAGCAGCTTACGCCGGGCTCACCAAGAGACCCAGTACTTC. Residues: CASSLRRAHQETQYF.

This clonotype was seen ten or more times. The chain recombines TRBV6-1 with TRBJ2-7; perhaps D is TRBD1 or TRBD2 (5 bases each). Trimming removed 7 bases from V and 2 bases from J, with 12 bases in between. This CDR3 comprises 13 residues. CDR1 is MNHNS, CDR2 SASEGT, per germline. This CDR3 reads CASKLGVPYEQYF. In nucleotides, the CDR3 is TGTGCCAGCAAATTGGGGGTTCCCTACGAGCAGTACTTC.

This clonotype was detected ten times or more. V usage is TRBV11-2 and J usage is TRBJ1-1, with 9 bases that match TRBD1. This CDR3 has 16 residues. Trimming cost V 1 base and J 5 bases; bases outside gene matches: 8. The germline CDR1 and CDR2 sequences are SGHAT and FQNNGV. This chain's CDR3 is CASSLAYRGRGTEAFF. The CDR3 DNA sequence: TGTGCCAGCAGCTTAGCCTACAGGGGGCGCGGAACTGAAGCTTTCTTT. The full variable domain, rest sourced from reference TRBV11-2 and TRBJ1-1, is EAGVAQSPRYKIIEKRQSVAFWCNPISGHATLYWYQQILGQGPKLLIQFQNNGVVDDSQLPKDRFSAERLKGVDSTLKIQPAKLEDSAVYLCASSLAYRGRGTEAFFGQGTRLTVV.

V usage is TRBV4-1 and J usage is TRBJ1-1, with a weak D call TRBD1 (5 bases). Germline V gene data show CDR1 as MGHRA and CDR2 as YSYEKL. V was shortened by 4 bases and J by 1 base, with 13 bases between the two germline ends. The CDR3 totals 15 residues. The CDR3 sequence: CASSPWPQGNTEAFF. In nucleotides, the CDR3 is TGCGCCAGCAGCCCATGGCCCCAGGGGAACACTGAAGCTTTCTTT.

This clonotype was counted only a few times. A clone one base away is much larger, so this may be a read error. The CDR3 does not end in the conserved phenylalanine or tryptophan, so this is likely a read error. The chain has TRBV2 and TRBJ1-5; 8 bases agree with TRBD1. Losses at the gene ends were 7 bases for V and 6 bases for J; bases not matched to a gene: 2. The germline V gene has CDR1 SNHLY and CDR2 FYNNEI. The CDR3 runs to 12 residues. The CDR3 reads CASTGGGQPQHL. The CDR3 DNA sequence: TGTGCCAGCACAGGGGGCGGTCAGCCCCAGCATCTT.

There are many counts of this clonotype. The chain couples TRBV4-1 to TRBJ2-1; D not certain. Germline lookup yields CDR1 MGHRA and CDR2 YSYEKL. The CDR3 is 17 residues long. V was cut by 1 base and J by 0 bases, with 13 bases left in between. The CDR3 protein is CASSQGLTRSSYNEQFF. The CDR3 DNA reads TGCGCCAGCAGCCAAGGACTGACGCGGAGCTCCTACAATGAGCAGTTCTTC.

This clonotype was detected many times. The chain carries TRBV20-1 and TRBJ2-7; D might be TRBD1 (6 bases). Looked up from germline, CDR1 is DFQATT and CDR2 is SNEGSKA (reference sequence). The V and J ends lost 4 bases and 6 bases respectively, with 16 bases between them. This CDR3 is built from 13 residues. DNA of the CDR3: TGCAGTGCTAAAACAGGGACGGTGGGCGAGCAGTACTTC. Translated: CSAKTGTVGEQYF.

This clonotype has at least ten counts. The CDR3 loop reads CASSAEGKPTYNEQFF. The CDR3 DNA reads TGTGCCAGCAGCGCAGAGGGGAAACCTACCTACAATGAGCAGTTCTTC. This chain connects TRBV9 to TRBJ2-1; D tentatively reads TRBD1 or TRBD2 (5 bases each). V was pared by 3 bases and J by 2 bases, with 15 bases between. The germline V gene encodes CDR1 SGDLS and CDR2 YYNGEE. The CDR3 runs 16 residues. Combining the CDR3 with reference TRBV9 and TRBJ2-1 gives the whole variable domain DSGVTQTPKHLITATGQRVTLRCSPRSGDLSVYWYQQSLDQGLQFLIQYYNGEERAKGNILERFSAQQFPDLHSELNLSSLELGDSALYFCASSAEGKPTYNEQFFGPGTRLTVL.

This clonotype has more than one count but fewer than ten. The chain recombines TRBV19 with TRBJ2-3; D possibly corresponds to TRBD1 (5 bases). Germline assignment: CDR1 LNHDA and CDR2 SQIVND (reference sequence). CDR3 size: 14 residues. The V end was cut by 5 bases, the J end by 3 bases, with 12 bases between. This CDR3 reads CASSPQGFTDTQYF. For the CDR3, the DNA is TGTGCCAGTAGTCCCCAGGGATTTACAGATACGCAGTATTTT.

This clonotype was found many times. V and J are TRBV4-1 and TRBJ2-7; D is undetermined. From germline, CDR1 is MGHRA and CDR2 YSYEKL. The V and J ends lost 0 bases and 4 bases respectively, with 19 bases between them. The CDR3 spans 17 residues. The CDR3 here is CASSQDRTDPFGYEQYF. The CDR3 coding sequence is TGCGCCAGCAGCCAAGATCGGACCGATCCCTTCGGTTACGAGCAGTACTTC.

This clonotype was detected only a few times. This rearrangement joins TRBV12-3 or TRBV12-4 to TRBJ2-1; 12 nucleotides agree with TRBD1. There are 15 residues in the CDR3. The V and J ends lost 5 bases and 6 bases, in that order; junction bases with no gene match: 5. CDR3 nucleotides: TGTGCCAGCAGTCCTCGGGACAGGGGGCTCAATGAGCAGTTCTTC. This sequence encodes CASSPRDRGLNEQFF.